This T cell receptor beta chain was found in a study of blood T cells in healthy people across ages. The length of the CDR3 is 16 residues. The V gene's germline CDR1 is MDHEN and CDR2 SYDVKM. V was shortened by 2 bases and J by 2 bases, with 14 bases between the two germline ends. A sample-barcoded 5' primer and a J-beta primer mix were used in a second PCR of roughly 7 to 11 cycles. MiXCR, run by TCRdb on the 5' RACE reads, gives a single entry per CDR3 protein. The top ten hold under 9.5% of the sample, which has hundreds of thousands of distinct CDR3 sequences, approximately 25% seen once. Each sample yielded at least 6 micrograms of PBMC total RNA. Study observations and caveats: Shifts in expanded clonotypes may have been confounded by donor CMV status, which was unknown.

This clonotype showed up just a few times. Its antigen is not identified. This sample was shared with a second study, whose subject was T cells of mothers and their children. Per that paper: Each mother yielded more than 8 million TCR beta CDR3 reads. Each child yielded several million reads.

The receptor was isolated from a boy younger than 18 in good health. Sequencing input: blood. V is TRBV28 and J is TRBJ2-3, with D uncertain. DNA for the CDR3: TGTGCCAGCAGTTTAAGTCCTCCGACTTACACAGATACGCAGTATTTT. It codes for CASSLSPPTYTDTQYF.